These 30 T cell receptor beta chains were all obtained from the same sample, sequenced in a study of identical twins. TCRdb reprocessed the 5' RACE reads with MiXCR, giving one entry per CDR3 protein. The data contain roughly 690,000 distinct CDR3 sequences, around 6% of them singletons. The specimen sequenced was naive T cells sorted from blood. The source of these receptors is a man aged 18 to 35 in good health.

At least ten counts were recorded for this clonotype. The chain employs TRBV29-1 and TRBJ2-1; 10 bases are a match to TRBD1. CDR3 length equals 14 residues. The V gene's germline CDR1 is SQVTM and CDR2 ANQGSEA. J gave up 7 bases and V 7 bases, and 10 bases lay outside the gene matches. CDR3: CSAPRTGGVNEQFF. CDR3 sequence (DNA): TGCAGCGCCCCTAGGACAGGGGGAGTGAATGAGCAGTTCTTC.

This clonotype appeared many times. The chain couples TRBV15 to TRBJ2-2, with 11 bases fitting TRBD2. Germline trimming cut 4 bases from V and 6 bases from J; bases unmatched to any gene: 7. In germline, CDR1 is LNHNV, CDR2 YYDKDF (reference sequence). The CDR3 spans 16 residues. DNA for the CDR3: TGTGCCACCAGCACCCGACTAGCGGGAAGCGCCGGGGAGCTGTTTTTT. Translating gives CATSTRLAGSAGELFF.

There are a few counts of this clonotype. Germline and junction disagree at one end, which may indicate a read error. This chain links TRBV6-5 with TRBJ1-4; no reliable D call. Germline V gene lookup returns CDR1 MNHEY and CDR2 SVGAGI. The CDR3 is made up of 14 amino acids. CDR3 amino acids: CASSYPGPKEKLFF. DNA of the CDR3: TGTGCCAGCAGTTACCCGGGCCCTAAGGAAAAACTGTTTTTT.

This clonotype has more than one count but fewer than ten. The rearrangement joins TRBV7-2 to TRBJ2-4, with D tentatively TRBD2 (5 bases). This CDR3 is 16 amino acids long. V was pared by 5 bases and J by 9 bases, with 23 bases between. Germline V lookup: CDR1 SGHTA, CDR2 FQGNSA. This chain's CDR3 is CASSPVQGLPSGIQYF. The CDR3 nucleotides read TGTGCCAGCAGCCCGGTCCAAGGACTCCCAAGCGGCATTCAGTACTTC.

As for this clonotype: This sequence may be a read error, since a much larger clone differs from it by one base. The conserved final phenylalanine or tryptophan is absent from the CDR3, which likely points to a read error. The chain couples TRBV12-3 or TRBV12-4 to TRBJ2-1; 10 bases match TRBD2. The junction had 4 bases not matched to a gene; V was cut back by 6 bases and J by 2 bases. This CDR3 has 15 residues. CDR3 DNA sequence: TGTGCCAGCAGGCAGCGGGAGGGCCCCTACAATGAGCAGTTCTCC. Its translation is CASRQREGPYNEQFS.

The sample holds a few counts of this clonotype. This chain joins TRBV7-9 and TRBJ1-1, with 10 nucleotides matching TRBD1. Unmatched junction bases numbered 9, after V lost 4 bases and J lost 4 bases. The CDR3 length is 16 residues. Per germline, CDR1 SEHNR and CDR2 FQNEAQ (reference sequence). The CDR3 region has the DNA TGTGCCAGCAGCTCCCGGACAGGGGGAGGGAGCACTGAAGCTTTCTTT. This translates into CASSSRTGGGSTEAFF. Filled out from reference TRBV7-9 and TRBJ1-1, the complete variable domain reads DTGVSQNPRHKITKRGQNVTFRCDPISEHNRLYWYRQTLGQGPEFLTYFQNEAQLEKSRLLSDRFSAERPKGSFSTLEIQRTEQGDSAMYLCASSSRTGGGSTEAFFGQGTRLTVV.

This clonotype showed up just a few times. CDR3 in amino acids: CASNLANGSTGELFF. For the CDR3, the DNA is TGCGCCAGCAATCTCGCCAACGGGAGTACCGGGGAGCTGTTTTTT. The chain combines TRBV5-1 with TRBJ2-2; D possibly corresponds to TRBD2 (6 bases). CDR1 is SGHRS and CDR2 is YFSETQ in the germline V gene. The CDR3 sequence is 15 residues long. V was clipped by 6 bases and J by 5 bases, with 17 bases between them.

This chain links TRBV6-5 with TRBJ2-5, with D uncertain. Germline lookup yields CDR1 MNHEY and CDR2 SVGAGI. The CDR3 length is 12 residues. V was clipped by 8 bases and J by 4 bases, with 11 bases between them. The CDR3 nucleotides are TGTGCCAGCTGGCGGACGGGAGAGACCCAGTACTTC. Protein: CASWRTGETQYF.

This clonotype has a handful of counts. The V and J genes are TRBV6-1 and TRBJ2-2, with 7 positions matching TRBD1. The CDR3 covers 14 residues. CDR1 MNHNS and CDR2 SASEGT come from the germline V gene. V lost 7 bases and J lost 5; bases outside the gene matches: 7. The CDR3 loop reads CASITLQGTGELFF. In nucleotides, the CDR3 is TGTGCCAGCATCACTTTACAGGGGACCGGGGAGCTGTTTTTT.

In its sample, this clonotype was seen many times. The chain couples TRBV29-1 to TRBJ2-2; possible D gene TRBD2, 7 bases. The ends were cut back, 8 bases at V and 0 bases at J, with 19 bases in the middle. CDR1 is SQVTM and CDR2 is ANQGSEA in the germline V gene. The CDR3 sequence is 16 residues long. The CDR3 DNA reads TGCAGCATACAAGGGGGGAGGGGCACGAACACCGGGGAGCTGTTTTTT. Protein: CSIQGGRGTNTGELFF.

The chain joins TRBV29-1 to TRBJ2-7, with a tentative D call TRBD2 (5 bases). CDR3 length equals 13 residues. V was cut by 2 bases and J by 7 bases, with 15 bases left in between. Germline V CDR1 and CDR2: SQVTM, ANQGSEA. CDR3: CSVEIPWTGEQYF. DNA of the CDR3: TGCAGCGTTGAAATACCCTGGACGGGGGAGCAGTACTTC.

Only a few counts were recorded for this clonotype. The V call is TRBV6-1, the J call TRBJ2-7, with 7 bases that match TRBD1. CDR3 length: 14 residues. Germline V gene data show CDR1 as MNHNS and CDR2 as SASEGT. V lost 6 bases and J lost 3; bases outside the gene matches: 8. The CDR3 DNA sequence: TGTGCCAGCAGAATGCCCCGGGACAGCTACGAGCAGTACTTC. Its translation is CASRMPRDSYEQYF.

There are a few counts of this clonotype. For the CDR3, the DNA is TGTGCCAGCAGTGCTTCGGGACTCATTTACAATGAGCAGTTCTTC. It yields the protein CASSASGLIYNEQFF. This chain links TRBV12-3 or TRBV12-4 with TRBJ2-1; weak D call: TRBD2 (6 bases). The length of the CDR3 is 15 residues. The V end lost 5 bases, the J end lost 4 bases, and 15 bases lay between the germline ends.

This clonotype appeared a few times. This sequence joins TRBV5-1 and TRBJ2-7, with a possible D match to TRBD2 (6 bases). The germline V and J ends were trimmed by 8 bases and 7 bases, with 19 bases remaining between them. The CDR3 is 13 amino acids. Looked up from germline, CDR1 is SGHRS and CDR2 is YFSETQ. CDR3 residues: CASSTQGTREQYF. The CDR3 DNA follows: TGCGCCAGTAGTACCCAAGGGACTCGAGAGCAGTACTTC.

This clonotype showed up just a few times. The chain combines TRBV20-1 with TRBJ2-7, with 8 nucleotides matching TRBD2. CDR3 length: 13 amino acids. V was pared by 6 bases and J by 6 bases, with 10 bases of the junction left unmatched. The germline CDR1 and CDR2 sequences are DFQATT and SNEGSKA (reference sequence). CDR3 region: CSARRAGVSEQYF. The CDR3 nucleotides read TGCAGTGCCAGAAGAGCGGGAGTGAGCGAGCAGTACTTC.

This clonotype was picked up a small number of times. V gene TRBV6-2 or TRBV6-3 combines with J gene TRBJ2-3; D possibly corresponds to TRBD2 (7 bases). The V end was cut by 6 bases, the J end by 6 bases, with 19 bases between. CDR3 length equals 15 residues. The germline gives CDR1 MNHEY, CDR2 SVGEGT. The CDR3 bases are TGTGCCAGCAGCCACCCCAGGGGCGGGAGCGATACGCAGTATTTT. It translates to CASSHPRGGSDTQYF.

The chain carries TRBV29-1 and TRBJ2-1; TRBD2 might be the D (5 bases). CDR1 is SQVTM, CDR2 ANQGSEA, per germline. V lost 7 bases, J lost 0 bases, and 25 bases lay in between. CDR3 size: 18 residues. The CDR3 sequence is CSAEGSVGPLSSYNEQFF. CDR3 bases: TGCAGCGCCGAAGGGAGTGTGGGCCCTCTTAGCTCCTACAATGAGCAGTTCTTC.

This clonotype showed up many times. The genes are TRBV6-4 and TRBJ2-3; D is undetermined. Trimming took off 4 bases at V and 3 bases at J, with 8 bases between the two ends. The V gene's germline CDR1 is MRHNA and CDR2 SNTAGT. This CDR3 has 13 amino acids. This CDR3 is CASSAASTDTQYF. Here the CDR3 DNA reads TGTGCCAGCAGTGCCGCATCAACAGATACGCAGTATTTT.

This clonotype was observed many times. This sequence joins TRBV20-1 and TRBJ2-7, with D perhaps given as TRBD1 or TRBD2 (6 bases each). The CDR3 consists of 14 residues. The V end lost 1 base, the J end lost 3 bases, and 13 bases lay between the germline ends. Germline V gene data show CDR1 as DFQATT and CDR2 as SNEGSKA (reference sequence). The CDR3 sequence is CSARGRDTHYEQYF. The CDR3 DNA follows: TGCAGTGCTAGAGGGCGGGACACCCACTACGAGCAGTACTTC.

This chain connects TRBV7-9 to TRBJ2-3, with 7 bases aligning to TRBD1. This CDR3 has 15 residues. Germline CDR1 is SEHNR and CDR2 is FQNEAQ (reference sequence). The J segment lost 0 bases and the V segment lost 3 bases, leaving 3 bases of the junction unmatched. CDR3 DNA sequence: TGTGCCAGCAGCTTGACAGGGAAGAGCACAGATACGCAGTATTTT. Its protein product is CASSLTGKSTDTQYF.

The chain has TRBV6-1 and TRBJ1-5; perhaps TRBD1 as D (5 bases). The CDR3 is 17 residues long. The ends were cut back, 2 bases at V and 0 bases at J, with 14 bases in the middle. Germline loops: CDR1 MNHNS, CDR2 SASEGT. The CDR3 protein is CASSERGGSYSNQPQHF. CDR3 bases: TGTGCCAGCAGTGAACGCGGGGGATCGTATAGCAATCAGCCCCAGCATTTT.

This clonotype turned up a few times. V gene TRBV7-2 combines with J gene TRBJ1-1; D is unresolved. The CDR3 totals 16 residues. The ends were cut back, 5 bases at V and 4 bases at J, with 20 bases in the middle. CDR1 is SGHTA and CDR2 is FQGNSA in the germline V gene. CDR3 bases: TGTGCCAGCAGCCCGAGGACTCCCGGTTCCGGCACTGAAGCTTTCTTT. It translates to CASSPRTPGSGTEAFF. Full variable domain (outside the CDR3, taken from reference TRBV7-2 and TRBJ1-1): GAGVSQSPSNKVTEKGKDVELRCDPISGHTALYWYRQSLGQGLEFLIYFQGNSAPDKSGLPSDRFSAERTGGSVSTLTIQRTQQEDSAVYLCASSPRTPGSGTEAFFGQGTRLTVV.

This clonotype was seen at least ten times. This chain joins TRBV7-2 and TRBJ1-1, with D perhaps TRBD1 (6 bases). CDR3 size: 13 residues. V gave up 7 bases and J gave up 4 bases, with 13 bases separating them. The germline gives CDR1 SGHTA, CDR2 FQGNSA. The CDR3 here is CASKLRGATEAFF. In DNA, the CDR3 is TGTGCCAGCAAGCTCCGGGGGGCCACTGAAGCTTTCTTT. The full variable domain, in which reference TRBV7-2 and TRBJ1-1 provide the parts outside the CDR3, is GAGVSQSPSNKVTEKGKDVELRCDPISGHTALYWYRQSLGQGLEFLIYFQGNSAPDKSGLPSDRFSAERTGGSVSTLTIQRTQQEDSAVYLCASKLRGATEAFFGQGTRLTVV.

This clonotype was detected ten times or more. The chain has TRBV29-1 and TRBJ1-5; D remains ambiguous. Germline V CDR1 and CDR2: SQVTM, ANQGSEA. The CDR3 covers 14 residues. V lost 5 bases to trimming and J lost 0 bases, with 11 bases between them. The CDR3 protein is CSVTDGDSNQPQHF. Here the CDR3 DNA reads TGCAGCGTTACGGACGGTGATAGCAATCAGCCCCAGCATTTT.

The chain carries TRBV9 and TRBJ1-1; 9 nucleotides agree with TRBD1. Trimming removed 3 bases from V and 5 bases from J; junction bases left unmatched: 8. This CDR3 is built from 15 residues. The V gene's germline CDR1 is SGDLS and CDR2 YYNGEE. CDR3 loop: CASSALPGQGTEAFF. DNA of the CDR3: TGTGCCAGCAGCGCTTTACCGGGACAGGGTACTGAAGCTTTCTTT.

There are many counts of this clonotype. The chain has TRBV24-1 and TRBJ2-1, with 8 bases fitting TRBD2. This CDR3 is 14 amino acids long. Per the germline V gene, CDR1 is KGHDR and CDR2 is SFDVKD. The V and J ends lost 9 bases and 5 bases, in that order; junction bases with no gene match: 8. The CDR3: CATQTSGLNNEQFF. The CDR3 DNA is TGTGCCACCCAAACTAGCGGCCTCAACAATGAGCAGTTCTTC.

This clonotype was observed at least ten times. The J gene is TRBJ2-5, the V gene TRBV15, with D perhaps given as TRBD1 or TRBD2 (6 bases each). CDR3 length: 16 amino acids. Trimming shortened V by 3 bases and J by 1 base, and 15 bases separated the two germline ends. Per germline, CDR1 LNHNV and CDR2 YYDKDF (reference sequence). As DNA, the CDR3 is TGTGCCACCAGCAGGCCAGGGGAGGTCCCCCAAGAGACCCAGTACTTC. Translating gives CATSRPGEVPQETQYF.

This clonotype was picked up a small number of times. V usage is TRBV4-1 and J usage is TRBJ2-1; possibly TRBD2 for D (5 bases). V was cut by 6 bases and J by 4 bases, with 13 bases left in between. CDR1 MGHRA and CDR2 YSYEKL come from the germline V gene. CDR3 length equals 14 residues. This chain's CDR3 is CASRKGPGYNEQFF. Here the CDR3 DNA reads TGCGCCAGCAGAAAGGGTCCGGGATACAATGAGCAGTTCTTC.

This clonotype showed up just a few times. The chain recombines TRBV7-2 with TRBJ2-3, with D uncertain. CDR1 is SGHTA, CDR2 FQGNSA, per germline. This CDR3 region has 14 residues. V gave up 6 bases and J gave up 7 bases, with 17 bases separating them. The CDR3 sequence is CASRPQSDGNTQYF. The CDR3 coding sequence is TGTGCCAGCAGACCACAAAGTGACGGCAATACGCAGTATTTT.

The CDR3 DNA sequence: TGCAGCGTTGAAGGGACCTCGGCAGGGAGTATGTTTTTT. This gives the protein CSVEGTSAGSMFF. This sequence joins TRBV29-1 and TRBJ2-2; D tentatively fits TRBD1 or TRBD2 (5 bases each). CDR3 length: 13 amino acids. Trimming took 1 base from V and 15 from J, leaving 18 bases between them. Per the germline V gene, CDR1 is SQVTM and CDR2 is ANQGSEA.